This T cell receptor (beta chain) was captured in a study of control samples from healthy donors and cancer patients. Assay used: immunoSEQ multiplex PCR; TCRdb lists only in-frame clones, some missing. The table records about 150,000 clones, roughly 93% of them present only once. V was pared by 6 bases and J by 2 bases, with 10 bases between. CDR3 length equals 13 residues. The specimen sequenced was blood. The chain has TRBV12-3 or TRBV12-4 and TRBJ1-2, with D tentatively TRBD1 (5 bases). This sequence originates from a young man in good health. CDR3 residues: CASSLSGNYGYTF. The CDR3 nucleotides read TGTGCCAGCAGCCTATCAGGGAACTATGGCTACACCTTC.